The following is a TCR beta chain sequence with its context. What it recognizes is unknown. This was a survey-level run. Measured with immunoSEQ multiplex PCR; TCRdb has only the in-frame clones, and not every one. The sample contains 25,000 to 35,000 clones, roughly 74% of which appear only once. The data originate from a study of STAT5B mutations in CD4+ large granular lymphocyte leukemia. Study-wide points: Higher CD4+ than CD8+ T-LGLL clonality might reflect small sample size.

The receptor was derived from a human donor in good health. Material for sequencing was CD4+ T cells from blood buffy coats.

CDR3 nucleotide sequence: TGTGCCAGTAGTGGGACAGGGGGCAACTACGAGCAGTACTTC. Translating it yields CASSGTGGNYEQYF. The chain is built from TRBV19 and TRBJ2-7; 12 bases are a match to TRBD1. With 5 bases clipped from V and 3 bases from J, the junction kept 2 bases outside the gene matches. CDR1 and CDR2 from the germline V gene are LNHDA and SQIVND (reference sequence). The CDR3 consists of 14 residues.